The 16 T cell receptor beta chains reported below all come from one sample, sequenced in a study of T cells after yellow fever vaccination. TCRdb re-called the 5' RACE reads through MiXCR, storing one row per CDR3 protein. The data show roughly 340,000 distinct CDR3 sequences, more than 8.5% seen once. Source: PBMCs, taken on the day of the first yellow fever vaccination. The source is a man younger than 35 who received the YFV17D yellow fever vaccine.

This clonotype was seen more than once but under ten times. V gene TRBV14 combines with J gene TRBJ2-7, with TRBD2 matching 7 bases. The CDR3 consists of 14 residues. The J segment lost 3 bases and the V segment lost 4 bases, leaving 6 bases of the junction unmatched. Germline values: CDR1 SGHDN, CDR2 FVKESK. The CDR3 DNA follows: TGTGCCAGCAGCCCCGGAGGCGGGGGCTACGAGCAGTACGTC. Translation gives CASSPGGGGYEQYV.

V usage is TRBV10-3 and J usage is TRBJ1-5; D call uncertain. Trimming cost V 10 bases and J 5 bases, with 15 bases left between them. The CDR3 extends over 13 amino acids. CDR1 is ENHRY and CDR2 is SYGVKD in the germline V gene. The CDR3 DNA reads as TGTGCCAGCCGGGCCGACCGGGATCAGCCCCAGCATTTT. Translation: CASRADRDQPQHF.

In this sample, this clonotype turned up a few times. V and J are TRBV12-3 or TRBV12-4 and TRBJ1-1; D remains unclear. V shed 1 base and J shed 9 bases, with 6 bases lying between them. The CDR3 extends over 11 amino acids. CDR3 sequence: CASSLGGQAFF. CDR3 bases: TGTGCCAGCAGTTTAGGAGGCCAAGCTTTCTTT.

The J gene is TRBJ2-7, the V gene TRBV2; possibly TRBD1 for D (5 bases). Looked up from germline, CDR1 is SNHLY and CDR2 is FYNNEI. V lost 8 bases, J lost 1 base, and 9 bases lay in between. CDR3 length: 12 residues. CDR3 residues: CASDSESYEQYV. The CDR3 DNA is TGTGCCAGCGACAGCGAGTCCTACGAGCAGTACGTC.

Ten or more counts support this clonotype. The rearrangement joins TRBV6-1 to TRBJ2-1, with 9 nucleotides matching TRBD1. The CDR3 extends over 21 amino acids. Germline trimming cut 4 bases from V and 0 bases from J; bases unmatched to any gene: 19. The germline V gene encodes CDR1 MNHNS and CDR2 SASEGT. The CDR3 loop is CASSVPGQGPDQASSYNEQFF. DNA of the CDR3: TGTGCCAGCAGTGTCCCGGGACAGGGACCGGACCAAGCGAGCTCCTACAATGAGCAGTTCTTC.

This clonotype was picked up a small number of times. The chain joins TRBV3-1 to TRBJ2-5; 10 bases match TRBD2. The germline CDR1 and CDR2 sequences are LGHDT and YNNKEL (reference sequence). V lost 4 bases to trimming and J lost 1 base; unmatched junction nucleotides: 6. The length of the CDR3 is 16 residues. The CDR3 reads CASSPTSGTFQETQYF. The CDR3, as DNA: TGTGCCAGCAGCCCCACTAGCGGGACCTTCCAAGAGACCCAGTACTTC.

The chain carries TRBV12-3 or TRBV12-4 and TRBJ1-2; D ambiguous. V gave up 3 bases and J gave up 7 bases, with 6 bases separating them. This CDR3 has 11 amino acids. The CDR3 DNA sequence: TGTGCCAGCAGTTTGTTGGCTGGCTACACCTTC. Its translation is CASSLLAGYTF.

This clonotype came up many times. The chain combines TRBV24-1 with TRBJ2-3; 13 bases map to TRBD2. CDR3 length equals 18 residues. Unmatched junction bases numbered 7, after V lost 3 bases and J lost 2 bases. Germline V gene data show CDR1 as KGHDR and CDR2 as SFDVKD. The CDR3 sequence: CATSDRRTSGGYTDTQYF. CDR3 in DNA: TGTGCCACCAGTGATCGCCGGACTAGCGGGGGTTACACAGATACGCAGTATTTT.

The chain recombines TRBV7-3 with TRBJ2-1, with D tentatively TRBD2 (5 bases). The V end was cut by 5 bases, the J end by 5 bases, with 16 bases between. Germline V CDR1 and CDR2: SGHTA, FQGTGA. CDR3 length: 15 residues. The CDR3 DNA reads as TGTGCCAGCAGCGACCGAATGGGAGAGAACAATGAGCAGTTCTTC. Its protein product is CASSDRMGENNEQFF.

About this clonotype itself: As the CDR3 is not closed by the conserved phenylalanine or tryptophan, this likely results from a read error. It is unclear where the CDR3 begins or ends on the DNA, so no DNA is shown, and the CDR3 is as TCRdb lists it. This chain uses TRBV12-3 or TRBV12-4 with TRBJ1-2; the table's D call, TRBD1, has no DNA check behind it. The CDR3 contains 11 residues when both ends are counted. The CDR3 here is CASTTPGGPLL.

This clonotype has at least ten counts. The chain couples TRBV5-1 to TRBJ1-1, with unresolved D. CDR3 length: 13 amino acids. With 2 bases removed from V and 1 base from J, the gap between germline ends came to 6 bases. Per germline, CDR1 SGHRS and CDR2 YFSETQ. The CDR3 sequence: CASSFRKNTEAFF. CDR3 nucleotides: TGCGCCAGCAGCTTCAGGAAGAACACTGAAGCTTTCTTT. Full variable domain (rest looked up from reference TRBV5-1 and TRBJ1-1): KAGVTQTPRYLIKTRGQQVTLSCSPISGHRSVSWYQQTPGQGLQFLFEYFSETQRNKGNFPGRFSGRQFSNSRSEMNVSTLELGDSALYLCASSFRKNTEAFFGQGTRLTVV.

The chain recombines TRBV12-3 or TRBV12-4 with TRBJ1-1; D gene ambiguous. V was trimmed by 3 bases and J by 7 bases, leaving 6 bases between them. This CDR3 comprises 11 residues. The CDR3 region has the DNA TGTGCCAGCAGTTTGACTTATGAAGCTTTCTTT. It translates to CASSLTYEAFF.

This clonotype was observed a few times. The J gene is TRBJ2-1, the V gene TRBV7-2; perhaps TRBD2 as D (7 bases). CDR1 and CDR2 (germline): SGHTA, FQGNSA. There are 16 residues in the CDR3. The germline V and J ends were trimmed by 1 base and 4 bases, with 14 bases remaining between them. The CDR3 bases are TGTGCCAGCAGCTTAGGCGGCGGGGGCCATTACAATGAGCAGTTCTTC. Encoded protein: CASSLGGGGHYNEQFF. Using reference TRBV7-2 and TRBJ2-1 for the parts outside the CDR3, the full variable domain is GAGVSQSPSNKVTEKGKDVELRCDPISGHTALYWYRQSLGQGLEFLIYFQGNSAPDKSGLPSDRFSAERTGGSVSTLTIQRTQQEDSAVYLCASSLGGGGHYNEQFFGPGTRLTVL.

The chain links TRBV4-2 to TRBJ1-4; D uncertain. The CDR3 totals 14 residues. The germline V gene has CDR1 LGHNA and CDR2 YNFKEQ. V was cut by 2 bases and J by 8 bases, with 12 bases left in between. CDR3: CASSQPDPREKLFF. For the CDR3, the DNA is TGTGCCAGCAGCCAACCGGACCCCCGGGAAAAACTGTTTTTT.

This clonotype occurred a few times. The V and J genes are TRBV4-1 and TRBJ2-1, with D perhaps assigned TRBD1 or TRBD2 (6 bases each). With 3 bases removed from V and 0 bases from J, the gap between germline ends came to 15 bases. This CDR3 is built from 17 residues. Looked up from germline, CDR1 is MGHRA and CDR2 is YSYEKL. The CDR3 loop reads CASSQEGVRSSYNEQFF. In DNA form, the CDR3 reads TGCGCCAGCAGCCAGGAGGGGGTTAGGAGCTCCTACAATGAGCAGTTCTTC.

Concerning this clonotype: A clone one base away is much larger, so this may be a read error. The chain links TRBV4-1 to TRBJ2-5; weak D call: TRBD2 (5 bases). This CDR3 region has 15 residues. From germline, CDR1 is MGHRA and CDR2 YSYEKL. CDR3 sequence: CASSQVSLSWETHYF. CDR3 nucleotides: TGCGCCAGCAGCCAAGTCTCACTCTCCTGGGAGACCCATTACTTC.